Below, 5 T cell receptor beta chains from the same sample are listed, as sequenced in a study of T cell responses to AZD1222 COVID-19 vaccine. This table comes from immunoSEQ multiplex PCR, and its TCRdb copy is limited to in-frame clones, with some not included. The sample carries under 200,000 clones, 70% to 90% recorded once. The source material was peripheral blood, sampled 28 days after the second AZD1222 dose. Every receptor here comes from an adult who received the AZD1222 COVID-19 vaccine.

The chain recombines TRBV5-1 with TRBJ2-7, with 8 bases lining up with TRBD1. The J segment lost 3 bases and the V segment lost 0 bases, leaving 2 bases of the junction unmatched. The germline CDR1 and CDR2 sequences are SGHRS and YFSETQ. The CDR3 has 14 residues. CDR3 residues: CASSLEDRDYEQYF. In DNA form, the CDR3 reads TGCGCCAGCAGCTTGGAGGACAGGGACTACGAGCAGTACTTC.

This clone was seen more than once but under ten times. The J gene is TRBJ2-2, the V gene TRBV5-1; maybe TRBD2 (6 bases). V lost 4 bases, J lost 0 bases, and 13 bases lay in between. This CDR3 has 16 amino acids. CDR1 and CDR2 from the germline V gene are SGHRS and YFSETQ. CDR3 in amino acids: CASSAGTYANTGELFF. CDR3 bases: TGCGCCAGCAGCGCGGGGACCTACGCGAACACCGGGGAGCTGTTTTTT.

This clone appeared a single time. The sample has other DNA sequences that encode this CDR3 too. The genes are TRBV7-2 and TRBJ2-5; a weak D match, TRBD1 (6 bases). The CDR3 contains 13 residues. Germline CDR1 SGHTA, CDR2 FQGNSA. V shed 6 bases and J shed 2 bases, with 10 bases lying between them. CDR3 nucleotide sequence: TGTGCCAGCAGTTCGGACAGACAAGAGACCCAGTACTTC. It is translated as CASSSDRQETQYF. Together with reference TRBV7-2 and TRBJ2-5, the CDR3 gives the full variable domain: GAGVSQSPSNKVTEKGKDVELRCDPISGHTALYWYRQSLGQGLEFLIYFQGNSAPDKSGLPSDRFSAERTGGSVSTLTIQRTQQEDSAVYLCASSSDRQETQYFGPGTRLLVL.

The chain joins TRBV5-4 to TRBJ1-2; 10 nucleotides line up with TRBD1. Per germline, CDR1 SGHNT and CDR2 YYREEE (reference sequence). CDR3 size: 15 residues. After removal of 5 bases from V and 2 bases from J, the junction contained 6 bases not matched to a gene. This CDR3 reads CASRSGTGVNYGYTF. Here the CDR3 DNA reads TGTGCCAGCAGGTCCGGGACAGGGGTGAACTATGGCTACACCTTC.

This chain joins TRBV5-4 and TRBJ2-7; TRBD2 matches 10 bases. Per the germline V gene, CDR1 is SGHNT and CDR2 is YYREEE (reference sequence). The CDR3 totals 16 residues. The junction had 11 bases not matched to a gene; V was cut back by 4 bases and J by 4 bases. The CDR3 DNA reads as TGTGCCAGCAGCCCGGCATCTAGCGGGAGTATTTACGAGCAGTACTTC. Amino acids: CASSPASSGSIYEQYF.